This TCR beta chain derives from a study of OX40 agonist ivuxolimab in advanced cancers. Study-level information: The study gave patients intravenous ivuxolimab at 0.01 to 10 mg/kg every 2 weeks. Hepatocellular carcinoma, melanoma, renal cell or head and neck cancer occurred in dose-escalation patients.

Only in-frame clones appear in the TCRdb table, and some are missing; sequencing was by immunoSEQ multiplex PCR. The sample records fewer than 75,000 clones, 75% to 85% being singletons. This CDR3 contains 13 residues. Trimming left V 1 base short and J 7 bases short, with 8 bases between. CDR1 is SGHAT, CDR2 FQNNGV, per germline. Blood was sampled at baseline, cycle 4 day 1, and cycle 7 day 1. This clonotype was sampled from an adult with an advanced solid tumor such as melanoma, head and neck, liver or kidney cancer. This chain links TRBV11-2 with TRBJ1-5; D is ambiguous. This specimen was CD4+ or CD8+ T cells sorted from blood, taken in a trial of the OX40 agonist ivuxolimab. DNA for the CDR3: TGTGCCAGCAGCTTAGGGAGAGTACAGCCCCAGCATTTT. It specifies CASSLGRVQPQHF.